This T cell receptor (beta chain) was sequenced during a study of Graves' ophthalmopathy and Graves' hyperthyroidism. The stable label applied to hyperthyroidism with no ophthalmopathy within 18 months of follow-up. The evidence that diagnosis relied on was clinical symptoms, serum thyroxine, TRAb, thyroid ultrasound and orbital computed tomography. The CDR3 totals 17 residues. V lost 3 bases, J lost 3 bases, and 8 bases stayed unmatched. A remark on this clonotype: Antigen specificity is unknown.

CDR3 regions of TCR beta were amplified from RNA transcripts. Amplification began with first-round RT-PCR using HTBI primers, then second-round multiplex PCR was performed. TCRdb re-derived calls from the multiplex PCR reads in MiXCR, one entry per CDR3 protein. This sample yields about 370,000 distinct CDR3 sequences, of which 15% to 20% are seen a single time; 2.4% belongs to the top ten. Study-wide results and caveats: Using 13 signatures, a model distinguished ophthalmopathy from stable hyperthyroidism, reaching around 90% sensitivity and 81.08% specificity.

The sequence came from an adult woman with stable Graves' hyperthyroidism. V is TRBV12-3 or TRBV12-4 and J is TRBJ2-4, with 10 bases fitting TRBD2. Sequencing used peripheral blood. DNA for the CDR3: TGTGCCAGCAGTTTCGCTAGCGGGAGCTTGGGCAAAAACATTCAGTACTTC. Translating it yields CASSFASGSLGKNIQYF.